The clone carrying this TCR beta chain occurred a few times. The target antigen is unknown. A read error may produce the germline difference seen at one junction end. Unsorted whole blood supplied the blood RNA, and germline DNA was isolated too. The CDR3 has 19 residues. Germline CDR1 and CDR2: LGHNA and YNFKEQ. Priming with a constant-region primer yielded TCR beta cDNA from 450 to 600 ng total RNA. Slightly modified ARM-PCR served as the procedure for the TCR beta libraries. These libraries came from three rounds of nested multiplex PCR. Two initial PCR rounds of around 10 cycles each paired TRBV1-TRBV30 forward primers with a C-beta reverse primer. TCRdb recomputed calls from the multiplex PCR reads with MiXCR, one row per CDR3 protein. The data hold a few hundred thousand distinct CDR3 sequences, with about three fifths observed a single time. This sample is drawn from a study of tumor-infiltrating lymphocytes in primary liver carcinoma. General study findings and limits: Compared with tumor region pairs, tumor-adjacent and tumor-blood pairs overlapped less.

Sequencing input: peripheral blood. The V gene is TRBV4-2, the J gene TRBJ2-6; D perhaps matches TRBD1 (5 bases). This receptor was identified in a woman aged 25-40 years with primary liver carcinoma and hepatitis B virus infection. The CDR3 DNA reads TGTGCCAGCAGCCTAACATCCTCAGGCACGTACTCTGGGGCCAACGTCATGACTTTC. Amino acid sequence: CASSLTSSGTYSGANVMTF.